Listed below are T cell receptor beta chains from one sample, sequenced in a study of cytomegalovirus exposure and HLA in healthy donors. Clones were read by immunoSEQ multiplex PCR, and TCRdb kept only the in-frame ones, dropping some. Here the sample table reports 70,000 to 100,000 clones. The specimen was PBMCs. The receptor set was obtained from a girl aged 5-17 years in good health and CMV-seropositive. CDR3s include the opening cysteine and the closing phenylalanine or tryptophan. Fields, in order: J gene, D gene, V gene, CDR3 protein, CDR3 DNA. The D gene is left open where the match is weak.

J gene: TRBJ1-2
D gene: NA
V gene: TRBV4-3
CDR3 protein: CASSPRNNYGYTF
CDR3 DNA: TGCGCCAGCAGCCCTAGAAACAACTATGGCTACACCTTC

J gene: TRBJ1-1
D gene: NA
V gene: TRBV6-5
CDR3 protein: CASSPRSDTEAFF
CDR3 DNA: TGTGCCAGCAGCCCGCGGTCGGACACTGAAGCTTTCTTT

J gene: TRBJ2-7
D gene: NA
V gene: TRBV23-1
CDR3 protein: CASSQRQASYEQYF
CDR3 DNA: TGCGCCAGCAGTCAAAGGCAGGCCTCCTACGAGCAGTACTTC

J gene: TRBJ2-5
D gene: TRBD2
V gene: TRBV19
CDR3 protein: CATRALAGGPQETQYF
CDR3 DNA: TGTGCCACTCGGGCGCTAGCGGGGGGCCCCCAAGAGACCCAGTACTTC

J gene: TRBJ2-2
D gene: NA
V gene: TRBV30
CDR3 protein: CAWSAVTGELFF
CDR3 DNA: TGTGCCTGGAGTGCCGTTACCGGGGAGCTGTTTTTT

J gene: TRBJ2-1
D gene: NA
V gene: TRBV9
CDR3 protein: CASSASAENEQFF
CDR3 DNA: TGTGCCAGCAGCGCTTCCGCCGAGAATGAGCAGTTCTTC

J gene: TRBJ2-3
D gene: TRBD2
V gene: TRBV5-4
CDR3 protein: CASSLGRGVRDKQYF
CDR3 DNA: TGTGCCAGCAGCTTGGGACGGGGGGTCCGAGATAAGCAGTATTTT

J gene: TRBJ1-1
D gene: NA
V gene: TRBV7-9
CDR3 protein: CASSRDSIEAFF
CDR3 DNA: TGTGCCAGCAGCAGAGACTCGATTGAAGCTTTCTTT

J gene: TRBJ2-7
D gene: NA
V gene: TRBV4-3
CDR3 protein: CASSQDRLGNSLSYEQYF
CDR3 DNA: TGCGCCAGCAGCCAAGACCGACTCGGGAACAGTCTAAGCTACGAGCAGTACTTC

J gene: TRBJ1-5
D gene: NA
V gene: TRBV7-2
CDR3 protein: CASSHTDYQPQHF
CDR3 DNA: TGTGCCAGCAGCCACACCGACTATCAGCCCCAGCATTTT

J gene: TRBJ1-3
D gene: NA
V gene: TRBV19
CDR3 protein: CASTPVLGVRDNSGNTIYF
CDR3 DNA: TGTGCCAGTACTCCCGTTCTTGGCGTCAGGGACAACTCTGGAAACACCATATATTTT

J gene: TRBJ2-1
D gene: TRBD2
V gene: TRBV2
CDR3 protein: CASTTSGQKGNEQFF
CDR3 DNA: TGTGCCAGCACGACTAGCGGGCAGAAGGGCAATGAGCAGTTCTTC

J gene: TRBJ1-3
D gene: NA
V gene: TRBV4-3
CDR3 protein: CASSQEGGQDYGNTIYF
CDR3 DNA: TGCGCCAGCAGCCAAGAAGGTGGGCAGGACTATGGAAACACCATATATTTT

J gene: TRBJ1-2
D gene: NA
V gene: TRBV29-1
CDR3 protein: CSVDVYTEDYGYTF
CDR3 DNA: TGCAGCGTTGACGTGTACACTGAGGACTATGGCTACACCTTC

J gene: TRBJ1-6
D gene: NA
V gene: TRBV7-9
CDR3 protein: CASSLVGGNSPLHF
CDR3 DNA: TGTGCCAGCAGCTTAGTGGGGGGGAATTCACCCCTACACTTT

J gene: TRBJ2-7
D gene: TRBD2
V gene: TRBV9
CDR3 protein: CASSVEGLPSYEQYF
CDR3 DNA: TGTGCCAGCAGCGTAGAGGGACTACCCTCCTACGAGCAGTACTTC

J gene: TRBJ2-7
D gene: TRBD2
V gene: TRBV13
CDR3 protein: CASSSRTSGGAISYEQYF
CDR3 DNA: TGTGCCAGCAGCTCTAGGACTAGCGGGGGGGCCATCTCCTACGAGCAGTACTTC

J gene: TRBJ1-5
D gene: TRBD1
V gene: TRBV28
CDR3 protein: CASSLRQGASQPQHF
CDR3 DNA: TGTGCCAGCAGTTTGCGGCAGGGGGCAAGTCAGCCCCAGCATTTT

J gene: TRBJ1-2
D gene: NA
V gene: TRBV9
CDR3 protein: CASSPSVGVDGYTF
CDR3 DNA: TGTGCCAGCAGCCCTAGCGTAGGGGTTGATGGCTACACCTTC

J gene: TRBJ2-7
D gene: TRBD1
V gene: TRBV29-1
CDR3 protein: CSVATGPSYEQYF
CDR3 DNA: TGCAGCGTTGCGACAGGGCCTTCCTACGAGCAGTACTTC

J gene: TRBJ1-2
D gene: NA
V gene: TRBV19
CDR3 protein: CASRWGAGALGYTF
CDR3 DNA: TGTGCCAGTCGATGGGGGGCGGGGGCCCTTGGCTACACCTTC

J gene: TRBJ2-1
D gene: TRBD2
V gene: TRBV6-5
CDR3 protein: CASSYMGGLEQFF
CDR3 DNA: TGTGCCAGCAGTTACATGGGAGGGCTTGAGCAGTTCTTC